This T cell receptor (beta chain) came from a study of CD8+CD57+ T cells in acquired aplastic anemia. Study-level background: Yields of DNA that came from sorted CD4+ and CD8+ cells averaged 3.2 ug.

The CDR3 contains 14 residues. Germline CDR1 and CDR2: MGHRA and YSYEKL. The V gene lost 5 bases and the J gene lost 7 bases, with 15 bases spanning the gap. Profiling that covered TCR beta VDJ and CDR3 relied on genomic DNA as its template. Via MiXCR, TCRdb re-called the reads, giving one row per CDR3 protein. The sample shows roughly 86,000 distinct CDR3 sequences, over 35% of them seen only once. Sequenced input: sorted CD4+, CD8+, or CD8+CD57+ T cells (not recorded which) from PBMCs. This receptor was taken from a human donor in good health, serving as a control. This chain joins TRBV4-1 and TRBJ2-1; a weak D match, TRBD2 (6 bases). This CDR3 reads CASSALEGLNEQFF. The CDR3 nucleotides read TGCGCCAGCAGCGCCTTGGAGGGGTTGAATGAGCAGTTCTTC.